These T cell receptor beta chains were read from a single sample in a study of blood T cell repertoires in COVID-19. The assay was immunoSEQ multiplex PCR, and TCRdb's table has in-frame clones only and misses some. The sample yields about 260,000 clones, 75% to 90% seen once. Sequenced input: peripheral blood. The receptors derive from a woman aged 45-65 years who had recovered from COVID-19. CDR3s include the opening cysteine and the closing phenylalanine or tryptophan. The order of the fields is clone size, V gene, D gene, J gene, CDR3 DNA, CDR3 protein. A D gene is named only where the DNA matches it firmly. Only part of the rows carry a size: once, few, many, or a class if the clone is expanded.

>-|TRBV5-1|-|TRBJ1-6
TGCGCCAGCAGCTTGGAGGGGTTAGGTTCACCCCTCCACTTT
CASSLEGLGSPLHF
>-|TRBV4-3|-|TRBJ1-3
TGCGCCAGCAGCCAAGAAGGGCGGGGGGATCCTGGAAACACCATATATTTT
CASSQEGRGDPGNTIYF
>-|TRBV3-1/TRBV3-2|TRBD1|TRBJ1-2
TGTGCCAGCAGCCCCGGGGGCAGGGGGCTCTATGGCTACACCTTC
CASSPGGRGLYGYTF
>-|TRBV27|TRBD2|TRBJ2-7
TGTGCCAGCAGTTTACTTGCTAGCGGGAATTCCTACGAGCAGTACTTC
CASSLLASGNSYEQYF
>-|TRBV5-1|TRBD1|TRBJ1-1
TGCGCCAGCAGCGAGACAGGGGGCATGTCTGAAGCTTTCTTT
CASSETGGMSEAFF
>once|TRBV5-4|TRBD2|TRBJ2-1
TGTGCCAGCAGCTACCCAGTTCCGGGACTAGCGGGAGGAATAGGCAATGAGCAGTTCTTC
CASSYPVPGLAGGIGNEQFF
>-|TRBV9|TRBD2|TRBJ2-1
TGTGCCAGCAGCGTAGTCGGGAGGGCCTACAATGAGCAGTTCTTC
CASSVVGRAYNEQFF
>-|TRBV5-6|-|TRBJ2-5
TGTGCCAGCAGCTTGGGGCAGATACAAGAGACCCAGTACTTC
CASSLGQIQETQYF
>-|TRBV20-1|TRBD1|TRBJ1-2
TGCAGTGCCCATGACAGGGATGGCTACACCTTC
CSAHDRDGYTF
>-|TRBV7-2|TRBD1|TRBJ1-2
TGTGCCAGCAGCCTACCGGACAGGGATGGCTACACCTTC
CASSLPDRDGYTF
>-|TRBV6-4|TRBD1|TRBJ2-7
TGTGCCAGCCCTAAAATAAGGGGGCCGAATCCCCAAAACTACGAGCAGTACTTC
CASPKIRGPNPQNYEQYF
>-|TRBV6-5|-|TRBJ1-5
TGTGCCAGCAGGAAAACCTCAGGGAATCAGCCCCAGCATTTT
CASRKTSGNQPQHF
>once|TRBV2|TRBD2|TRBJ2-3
TGTGCCATAAATAGCGGGGTGAGCACAGATACGCAGTATTTT
CAINSGVSTDTQYF
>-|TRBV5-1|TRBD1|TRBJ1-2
TGCGCCAGCAGCGTGACAGGGGATGACTATGGCTACACCTTC
CASSVTGDDYGYTF
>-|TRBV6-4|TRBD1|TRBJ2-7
TGTGCCAGCAGACCAGGGGGCGGCTACGAGCAGTACTTC
CASRPGGGYEQYF
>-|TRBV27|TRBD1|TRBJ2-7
TGTGCCAGCCGCCACCAGAGGACAGGGATCTACGAGCAGTACTTC
CASRHQRTGIYEQYF
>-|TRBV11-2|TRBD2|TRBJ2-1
TGTGCCAGCGGATGGGGACTAGCGGGGAACAATGAGCAGTTCTTC
CASGWGLAGNNEQFF
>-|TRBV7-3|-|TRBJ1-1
TGTGCCAGCAGCCAACACTCAGGGACTGAAGCTTTCTTT
CASSQHSGTEAFF
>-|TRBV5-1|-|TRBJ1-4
TGCGCCAGCAGCAGGGTTACAGGGAATAATGAAAAACTGTTTTTT
CASSRVTGNNEKLFF
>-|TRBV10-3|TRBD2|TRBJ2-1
TGTGCCATCAGAGCGGGGGGGAACTACAATGAGCAGTTCTTC
CAIRAGGNYNEQFF
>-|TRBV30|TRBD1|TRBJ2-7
TGTGCCAGGGCAGGGGGCCGCGAGCAGTACTTC
CARAGGREQYF
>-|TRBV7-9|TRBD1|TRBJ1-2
TGTGCCAGCAGCTTAGCCTCGCCAGGGGGCGGGGGCTACACCTTC
CASSLASPGGGGYTF
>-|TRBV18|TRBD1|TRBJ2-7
TGTGCCAGCTCACCACCGTCTACAGGGGGCTACGAGCAGTACTTC
CASSPPSTGGYEQYF
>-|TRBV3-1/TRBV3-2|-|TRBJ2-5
TGTGCCAGCAGCCAACGGACAGGGACTAGCACCCAGTACTTC
CASSQRTGTSTQYF
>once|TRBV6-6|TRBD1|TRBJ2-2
TGTGCCAGCAGTCGGGGACAGGGTCAGACCGGGGAGCTGTTTTTT
CASSRGQGQTGELFF
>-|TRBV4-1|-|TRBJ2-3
TGCGCCAGCAGTCAGACTTACGCCACAGATACGCAGTATTTT
CASSQTYATDTQYF
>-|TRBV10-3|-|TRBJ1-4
TGTGCCACCGGAGCCGGAGGTGATGAAAAACTGTTTTTT
CATGAGGDEKLFF
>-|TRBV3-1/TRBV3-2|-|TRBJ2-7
TGTGCCAGCAGCCAAGAACTTAGGGGACTGTGGGAGCAGTACTTC
CASSQELRGLWEQYF
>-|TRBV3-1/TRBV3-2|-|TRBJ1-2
TGTGCCAGCAGCCAAGGCTACGCCGATCATGGCTACACCTTC
CASSQGYADHGYTF
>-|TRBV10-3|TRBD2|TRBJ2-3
TGTGCCATCAGAGTGACTAGCGGGAGGGCCGGTGAGGTCACAGATACGCAGTATTTT
CAIRVTSGRAGEVTDTQYF
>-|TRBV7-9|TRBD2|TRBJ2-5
TGTGCCAGCAGCTTGGGACTAGCGGCAGTCCAAGAGACCCAGTACTTC
CASSLGLAAVQETQYF
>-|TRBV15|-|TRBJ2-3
TGTGCCACCAGTCTAGATTTAACAGATACGCAGTATTTT
CATSLDLTDTQYF
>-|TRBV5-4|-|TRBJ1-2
TGTGCCAGCAGCCCCCGGGACACCTATAACTATGGCTACACCTTC
CASSPRDTYNYGYTF
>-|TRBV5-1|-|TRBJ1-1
TGCGCCAGCAGCTTGTACCCCGGTGCCTTTGAAGCTTTCTTT
CASSLYPGAFEAFF
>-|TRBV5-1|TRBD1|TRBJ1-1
TGCGCCAGCAGCTTGAGCCCCTACAGGGGGCTGAGGACTGAAGCTTTCTTT
CASSLSPYRGLRTEAFF
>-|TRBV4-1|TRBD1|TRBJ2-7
TGCGCCAGCAGCCTTACGACAGGGACCTACGAGCAGTACTTC
CASSLTTGTYEQYF
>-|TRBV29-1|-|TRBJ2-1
TGCAGCACCGTAATGGACAGATACAATGAGCAGTTCTTC
CSTVMDRYNEQFF
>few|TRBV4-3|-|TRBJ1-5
TGCGCCAGCAGCCAAGATTCCAGGGCCACAGGACAGCCCCAGCATTTT
CASSQDSRATGQPQHF
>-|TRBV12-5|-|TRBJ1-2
TGTGCTAGTGGTTTGGAGGGGGGGGTAGGAAACTATGGCTACACCTTC
CASGLEGGVGNYGYTF